This TCR beta chain is drawn from a study of T cells in Graves' hyperthyroidism and ophthalmopathy. Study-wide findings and caveats: Prediction of ophthalmopathy progression came a median roughly 6.7 months pre-onset. Most clonotypes expanded in the thyroid (above 0.001) were also present in blood.

Patients aged 18 to 65 had newly diagnosed hyperthyroidism that had lasted under 2 months. This clonotype was recorded many times. What it binds is not known. RNA transcripts gave rise to amplified TCR beta CDR3 regions. Researchers ran a first-round RT-PCR on the TCR CDR3 using the HTBI primer set. One entry per CDR3 protein results from TCRdb running MiXCR on the multiplex PCR reads. The sample has some 300,000 distinct CDR3 sequences, about 14% seen once. The germline V and J ends were trimmed by 3 bases and 1 base, with 8 bases remaining between them. The length of the CDR3 is 14 residues. CDR1 and CDR2 from the germline V gene are SGHTA and FQGTGA.

The sequence derives from a woman aged 25 to 39 with Graves' hyperthyroidism that later progressed to Graves' ophthalmopathy. The J gene is TRBJ2-3, the V gene TRBV7-3; D is perhaps TRBD2 (5 bases). Input material: blood. The CDR3: CASSFEAGTDTQYF. As DNA, the CDR3 is TGTGCCAGCAGCTTTGAAGCGGGCACAGATACGCAGTATTTT.